The TCR beta chain under discussion was sequenced for a study of blood T cell repertoires in COVID-19. Authors' processing steps: It was from reference gene primer amplification that nucleated cell counts were estimated. The method was immunoSEQ multiplex PCR; TCRdb's version includes in-frame clones alone and lacks a portion of them. V and J calls and clone size follow that table, whereas D and trimming were derived from the DNA. The sample includes 240,000 or so clones, approximately 86% of them seen just once. The sequence was collected from a woman aged 25 to 39 who had recovered from COVID-19. Material: peripheral blood.

The DNA for the CDR3 is TGCGCCAGCAGCCAAGAGCGGGGAAATCACGAGCAGTACTTC. This translates into CASSQERGNHEQYF. The gene calls are TRBV4-1 and TRBJ2-7, with TRBD2 as a possible D gene (6 bases). This CDR3 spans 14 amino acids. Germline CDR1 and CDR2: MGHRA and YSYEKL. V was clipped by 0 bases and J by 5 bases, with 11 bases between them.